These 24 T cell receptor beta chains share one sample of origin, sequenced in a study of response to subunit inactivated influenza vaccine. Each CDR3 protein is one row after TCRdb ran MiXCR on the RT-PCR reads. The sample shows around 300,000 distinct CDR3 sequences, roughly 22% of them seen only once. Here the sequenced sample was PBMCs from blood, taken roughly 20 months after vaccination. All receptors come from a man aged 50-75 years who received an inactivated influenza vaccine.

The chain is built from TRBV11-2 and TRBJ1-2, with TRBD1 matching over 8 bases. V shed 0 bases and J 6 bases; nucleotides not matched to a gene: 6. There are 15 residues in the CDR3. Germline loops: CDR1 SGHAT, CDR2 FQNNGV. CDR3 in DNA: TGTGCCAGCAGCTTAGATAGGACAGGGCTAGATGGCTACACCTTC. Its protein is CASSLDRTGLDGYTF. The full variable domain, with the rest looked up from reference TRBV11-2 and TRBJ1-2, is EAGVAQSPRYKIIEKRQSVAFWCNPISGHATLYWYQQILGQGPKLLIQFQNNGVVDDSQLPKDRFSAERLKGVDSTLKIQPAKLEDSAVYLCASSLDRTGLDGYTFGSGTRLTVV.

A few counts support this clonotype. This chain uses TRBV15 with TRBJ1-1, with a tentative D call TRBD1 (5 bases). CDR1 is LNHNV and CDR2 is YYDKDF in the germline V gene (reference sequence). The CDR3 length is 14 residues. The V end was cut by 1 base, the J end by 3 bases, with 9 bases between. CDR3 protein: CATSRVGGYTEAFF. CDR3 bases: TGTGCCACCAGCAGAGTTGGGGGTTACACTGAAGCTTTCTTT.

There are a few counts of this clonotype. The limits of the CDR3 on the DNA are not certain, so only TCRdb's listed CDR3 is given. The CDR3 protein is CSVGGGTGGSFF. This chain joins TRBV29-1 and TRBJ1-1; the table's D call TRBD1 went unverified against the DNA. From its first to its last residue, the CDR3 has 12 amino acids. Germline V gives CDR1 SQVTM, CDR2 ANQGSEA.

In this sample, this clonotype turned up a few times. This sequence joins TRBV7-6 and TRBJ1-1; no clear D gene. This CDR3 region has 14 residues. Between the trimmed V and J ends, which lost 1 base and 4 bases, there was a span of 10 bases. Germline V CDR1 and CDR2: SGHVS, FNYEAQ. CDR3 bases: TGTGCCAGCAGCTTAGGAGGGTCGGGCACTGAAGCTTTCTTT. This codes for CASSLGGSGTEAFF. The variable domain in full, with the rest retrieved from reference TRBV7-6 and TRBJ1-1, is GAGVSQSPRYKVTKRGQDVALRCDPISGHVSLYWYRQALGQGPEFLTYFNYEAQQDKSGLPNDRFSAERPEGSISTLTIQRTEQRDSAMYRCASSLGGSGTEAFFGQGTRLTVV.

This clonotype occurred a few times. This chain joins TRBV7-2 and TRBJ1-5; unclear D gene. This CDR3 has 15 amino acids. Trimming stripped 5 bases from V and 7 bases from J, with 18 bases between. The germline CDR1 and CDR2 sequences are SGHTA and FQGNSA. CDR3 residues: CASSLRPSNNQPQHF. CDR3 bases: TGTGCCAGCAGCCTGCGGCCATCCAACAACCAGCCCCAGCATTTT.

This clonotype was seen many times. The gene calls are TRBV12-3 or TRBV12-4 and TRBJ2-5, with D unclear. Trimming shortened V by 7 bases and J by 5 bases, and 11 bases separated the two germline ends. The CDR3 runs 12 residues. Here the CDR3 reads CASTDQRETQYF. In DNA, the CDR3 is TGTGCCAGCACCGATCAGAGGGAGACCCAGTACTTC.

The chain carries TRBV20-1 and TRBJ2-3, with 8 bases lining up with TRBD2. V gave up 2 bases and J gave up 5 bases; unmatched junction bases: 9. Germline V gene data show CDR1 as DFQATT and CDR2 as SNEGSKA (reference sequence). The CDR3 is 15 residues long. CDR3 region: CSARSFAGGRDTQYF. In DNA, the CDR3 is TGCAGTGCTAGATCTTTCGCGGGAGGAAGAGATACGCAGTATTTT.

This clonotype came up a few times. This sequence joins TRBV5-5 and TRBJ1-4; D ambiguous. The CDR3 extends over 14 amino acids. The V and J ends lost 3 bases and 4 bases respectively, with 10 bases between them. Germline CDR1 reads SGHKS; CDR2 reads YYEKEE (reference sequence). CDR3 bases: TGTGCCAGCAGCTCGTTCAGCGGTAATGAAAAACTGTTTTTT. Its protein is CASSSFSGNEKLFF.

This clonotype occurred a few times. The rearrangement links TRBV9 to TRBJ1-2; D possibly corresponds to TRBD1 (6 bases). Per germline, CDR1 SGDLS and CDR2 YYNGEE. Deletions cut 0 bases from V and 5 bases from J, with 14 bases between. The CDR3 runs to 15 residues. CDR3 sequence (DNA): TGTGCCAGCAGCGTAGCCGGGGGCGCAGGGTATGGCTACACCTTC. Translating gives CASSVAGGAGYGYTF.

The genes are TRBV29-1 and TRBJ2-2; TRBD1 matches 10 bases. CDR1 is SQVTM and CDR2 is ANQGSEA in the germline V gene. The CDR3 runs 12 residues. The DNA of the CDR3 is TGCGCACGACAGGGGGCATCCGGGGAGCTGTTTTTT. Protein product: CARQGASGELFF.

This clonotype appeared many times. The chain joins TRBV7-2 to TRBJ1-1, with 9 bases aligning to TRBD1. The CDR3 has 14 residues. The V segment lost 5 bases and the J segment 4 bases; nucleotides outside the gene matches: 5. Germline V gene data show CDR1 as SGHTA and CDR2 as FQGNSA. The CDR3 region has the DNA TGTGCCAGCAGCCAGACAGGGGGTCGCACTGAAGCTTTCTTT. As protein: CASSQTGGRTEAFF.

The chain uses TRBV7-9 and TRBJ1-1; D uncertain. CDR3 length equals 15 residues. V was pared by 3 bases and J by 4 bases, with 15 bases between. Germline CDR1 reads SEHNR; CDR2 reads FQNEAQ (reference sequence). This CDR3 reads CASSLSPVSGTEAFF. As DNA, the CDR3 is TGTGCCAGCAGCTTGTCGCCAGTCTCGGGCACTGAAGCTTTCTTT.

This clonotype was seen ten or more times. The V and J genes are TRBV12-3 or TRBV12-4 and TRBJ1-1; no clear D gene. This CDR3 region has 14 residues. V lost 2 bases and J 4 bases, leaving 11 bases between the germline ends. This CDR3 is CASSLSVGFTEAFF. As DNA, the CDR3 is TGTGCCAGCAGTTTAAGTGTCGGATTCACTGAAGCTTTCTTT.

The chain links TRBV6-1 to TRBJ1-3, with a weak D call TRBD1 (5 bases). Germline CDR1 and CDR2: MNHNS and SASEGT. With 3 bases removed from V and 8 bases from J, the gap between germline ends came to 17 bases. This CDR3 region has 15 residues. This chain's CDR3 is CASSDTGGAGYTIYF. CDR3 nucleotides: TGTGCCAGCAGTGATACAGGCGGTGCTGGGTACACCATATATTTT.

This clonotype was recorded many times. The rearrangement links TRBV5-1 to TRBJ1-2, with D maybe TRBD1 (5 bases). The CDR3 covers 14 residues. CDR1 and CDR2 (germline): SGHRS, YFSETQ. V lost 3 bases and J lost 8, with 17 bases in between. DNA of the CDR3: TGCGCCAGCAGCTACAGGAGCGCCGGCGCGGGCTACACCTTC. Translated, it gives CASSYRSAGAGYTF.

In its sample, this clonotype was seen a few times. This CDR3 is CSVGGQNYGYTF. The CDR3 DNA sequence: TGCAGCGTCGGGGGGCAAAACTATGGCTACACCTTC. The chain links TRBV29-1 to TRBJ1-2; D may be TRBD1 (6 bases). Germline lookup yields CDR1 SQVTM and CDR2 ANQGSEA. The CDR3 has 12 amino acids. V was trimmed by 6 bases and J by 2 bases, leaving 10 bases between them.

V and J are TRBV2 and TRBJ1-3; D remains unclear. Trimming stripped 6 bases from V and 2 bases from J, with 17 bases between. Germline CDR1 SNHLY, CDR2 FYNNEI. The CDR3 loop spans 16 amino acids. For the CDR3, the DNA is TGTGCCAGCAGGGCCGGGAGGTTAGTCGCTGGAAACACCATATATTTT. This codes for CASRAGRLVAGNTIYF.

This clonotype was recorded a few times. This chain connects TRBV28 to TRBJ1-2; D is undetermined. With 5 bases removed from V and 0 bases from J, the gap between germline ends came to 7 bases. CDR1 MDHEN and CDR2 SYDVKM come from the germline V gene. The CDR3 runs to 13 residues. The CDR3 bases are TGTGCCAGCAGTCGGTTAGCTAACTATGGCTACACCTTC. Its translation is CASSRLANYGYTF.

This rearrangement joins TRBV28 to TRBJ2-2, with D unclear. The V end lost 2 bases, the J end lost 3 bases, and 10 bases lay between the germline ends. There are 15 residues in the CDR3. Germline lookup yields CDR1 MDHEN and CDR2 SYDVKM. The CDR3 sequence is CASSLGQPYTGELFF. CDR3 in DNA: TGTGCCAGCAGTTTAGGTCAGCCCTACACCGGGGAGCTGTTTTTT.

The J gene is TRBJ1-5, the V gene TRBV6-2 or TRBV6-3; no clear D. This CDR3 spans 13 amino acids. V was shortened by 2 bases and J by 4 bases, with 6 bases between the two germline ends. Germline V gene sequence: CDR1 MNHEY, CDR2 SVGEGT. The CDR3 here is CASSYLANQPQHF. The CDR3 DNA reads as TGTGCCAGCAGTTACCTGGCAAATCAGCCCCAGCATTTT.

In its sample, this clonotype was seen a few times. This chain joins TRBV5-1 and TRBJ2-3; TRBD2 matches at 10 bases. Germline V gene lookup returns CDR1 SGHRS and CDR2 YFSETQ. The V gene end was trimmed by 0 bases and the J gene end by 2 bases; junction bases not matched to a gene: 6. The CDR3 has 17 amino acids. The CDR3 coding sequence is TGCGCCAGCAGCTTGGATCCTAGCGGGGGATACACAGATACGCAGTATTTT. This encodes CASSLDPSGGYTDTQYF.

This clonotype was detected many times. This sequence joins TRBV11-2 and TRBJ2-7; maybe TRBD1 (6 bases). This CDR3 contains 17 residues. Looked up from germline, CDR1 is SGHAT and CDR2 is FQNNGV. Trimming shortened V by 1 base and J by 2 bases, and 18 bases separated the two germline ends. In DNA form, the CDR3 reads TGTGCCAGCAGCTTAGTGGGACACCAATACCGACCCTACGAGCAGTACTTC. Translation: CASSLVGHQYRPYEQYF.

This clonotype was observed at least ten times. J is TRBJ2-1 and V is TRBV28; 13 bases match TRBD2. The CDR3 runs 17 residues. CDR1 and CDR2 from the germline V gene are MDHEN and SYDVKM. Unmatched junction bases numbered 6, after V lost 4 bases and J lost 3 bases. CDR3 region: CASSSSGTSGNYNEQFF. The DNA for the CDR3 is TGTGCCAGCAGTTCCTCCGGGACTAGCGGGAACTACAATGAGCAGTTCTTC.

This clonotype was seen a few times. The V gene is TRBV4-3, the J gene TRBJ1-4; unclear D gene. The germline V gene has CDR1 LGHNA and CDR2 YSLEER. V was trimmed by 0 bases and J by 3 bases, leaving 11 bases between them. The CDR3 is 16 amino acids. CDR3 DNA sequence: TGCGCCAGCAGCCAAGATCTCCAGACCTCTAATGAAAAACTGTTTTTT. It codes for CASSQDLQTSNEKLFF.